Shown below are 11 T cell receptor beta chains from a single sample sequenced in a study of tumor-infiltrating lymphocytes in primary liver carcinoma. A primer matching the constant region was used to make TCR beta cDNA from 500 to 600 ng of total RNA. The TCR beta library was amplified through three nested multiplex PCR rounds in a modified ARM-PCR procedure. Running 9 to 10 cycles apiece, the first two PCR rounds relied on TRBV1-TRBV30 forward primers together with a C-beta reverse primer. Each CDR3 protein is one row after TCRdb ran MiXCR on the multiplex PCR reads. This sample carries fewer than 150,000 distinct CDR3 sequences, less than 80% of them seen once, and the ten largest clones take around 9.7%. It was from about 21-30 mg of unsorted bulk tissue that RNA and DNA were co-extracted. Source material: liver tumor tissue from sampling region 1. As to subset: tumor region T1, superior pole. The receptors come from a woman between 55 and 75 years old with primary liver carcinoma and hepatitis B virus infection.

The genes are TRBV14 and TRBJ1-5, with D unclear. Looked up from germline, CDR1 is SGHDN and CDR2 is FVKESK. With 1 base removed from V and 7 bases from J, the gap between germline ends came to 11 bases. This CDR3 has 14 residues. CDR3 sequence reads: CASSQARTGQPQHF. CDR3 coding DNA: TGTGCCAGCAGCCAAGCGCGTACCGGACAGCCCCAGCATTTT.

This clonotype was seen more than once but under ten times. The rearrangement uses TRBV7-9 and TRBJ2-1; D is perhaps TRBD2 (5 bases). V was trimmed by 1 base and J by 2 bases, leaving 18 bases between them. CDR1 is SEHNR and CDR2 is FQNEAQ in the germline V gene (reference sequence). The CDR3 is 18 amino acids. The CDR3 sequence: CASSLEFGGSAAYNEQFF. CDR3 sequence (DNA): TGTGCCAGCAGCTTAGAGTTCGGAGGTAGCGCGGCCTACAATGAGCAGTTCTTC. The variable domain in full, with the rest retrieved from reference TRBV7-9 and TRBJ2-1, is DTGVSQNPRHKITKRGQNVTFRCDPISEHNRLYWYRQTLGQGPEFLTYFQNEAQLEKSRLLSDRFSAERPKGSFSTLEIQRTEQGDSAMYLCASSLEFGGSAAYNEQFFGPGTRLTVL.

As for this clonotype: The conserved phenylalanine or tryptophan normally closing the CDR3 is absent here, so this likely arose from a read error. Because the CDR3's place on the DNA is in doubt, the DNA is left out and the CDR3 is given as listed by TCRdb. The rearrangement uses TRBV25-1 and TRBJ2-5; the tabulated D call, TRBD1, remains unverified against the DNA. The CDR3 is 11 amino acids in total, end residues counted. CDR1 is MGHDK and CDR2 is SYGVNS in the germline V gene. The CDR3 sequence: CARSGRRTGAL.

This CDR3 is CASGPSQNYGYTF. CDR3 in DNA: TGTGCCAGCGGCCCCTCACAGAACTATGGCTACACCTTC. V is TRBV11-2 and J is TRBJ1-2; D gene unclear. Germline CDR1 and CDR2: SGHAT and FQNNGV. The CDR3 covers 13 residues. Trimming shortened V by 8 bases and J by 2 bases, and 12 bases separated the two germline ends.

This clonotype was seen repeatedly, ten times or more. The rearrangement joins TRBV4-1 to TRBJ2-5; possible D gene TRBD2, 5 bases. V lost 0 bases and J 5 bases, leaving 16 bases between the germline ends. The CDR3 is made up of 16 amino acids. Germline CDR1 reads MGHRA; CDR2 reads YSYEKL. CDR3 coding DNA: TGCGCCAGCAGCCAAGAGCCCCCTTCGGGGTGGGAGACCCAGTACTTC. This codes for CASSQEPPSGWETQYF.

In its sample, this clonotype was seen a few times. A much more abundant neighbour one base away suggests this may be a read error. The gene calls are TRBV6-2 or TRBV6-3 and TRBJ2-6, with 7 bases matching TRBD1. The CDR3 loop spans 19 amino acids. The germline V gene encodes CDR1 MNHEY and CDR2 SVGEGT. CDR3 in amino acids: CASSLTPGTASSGTNVLTF. In DNA, the CDR3 is TGTGCCAGCAGCTTAACGCCCGGGACAGCCAGCTCTGGGACCAACGTCCTGACTTTC.

The chain links TRBV11-2 to TRBJ2-3; D remains unclear. This CDR3 has 13 amino acids. Germline V lookup: CDR1 SGHAT, CDR2 FQNNGV. The CDR3 region has the DNA TGTGTCAGTAGCTTAGGTCGAGGAGATACGCAGTATTTT. Encoded protein: CVSSLGRGDTQYF.

Turning to this clonotype: One end of the junction fails to match germline, which may point to a read error. The CDR3 is CVIGGTSGRLKGNEQFF. The CDR3 coding sequence is TGTGTCATCGGTGGGACTAGCGGGAGGTTAAAAGGGAATGAGCAGTTCTTC. This chain connects TRBV10-3 to TRBJ2-1; TRBD2 matches 15 bases. The CDR3 is 17 residues long. The germline V gene encodes CDR1 ENHRY and CDR2 SYGVKD.

This chain uses TRBV4-1 with TRBJ2-1, with D uncertain. The CDR3 sequence is 15 residues long. The ends were cut back, 0 bases at V and 13 bases at J, with 19 bases in the middle. Germline V gene sequence: CDR1 MGHRA, CDR2 YSYEKL. The CDR3 sequence is CASSQDLPGYLEQFF. In DNA form, the CDR3 reads TGCGCCAGCAGCCAAGATTTGCCAGGTTACCTTGAACAGTTCTTC.

This clonotype was observed at least ten times. This chain links TRBV6-1 with TRBJ2-7; 8 bases fit TRBD2. The CDR3 extends over 15 amino acids. Germline lookup yields CDR1 MNHNS and CDR2 SASEGT. The V segment lost 7 bases and the J segment 1 base; nucleotides outside the gene matches: 9. Written as DNA, the CDR3 is TGTGCCAGCAACCCAACGGGGGGGGATTCCTACGAGCAGTACTTC. Translating gives CASNPTGGDSYEQYF.

This rearrangement joins TRBV5-1 to TRBJ2-7; TRBD2 agrees at 12 bases. This CDR3 spans 19 amino acids. Germline lookup yields CDR1 SGHRS and CDR2 YFSETQ. J gave up 1 base and V 4 bases, and 15 bases lay outside the gene matches. CDR3 loop: CASSPPTGLAGPSSYEQYF. In DNA form, the CDR3 reads TGCGCCAGCAGCCCACCAACAGGACTAGCGGGGCCCTCATCCTACGAGCAGTACTTC.